These 10 T cell receptor beta chains were sequenced from one sample in a study of blood T cell repertoires in COVID-19. Sequencing was performed with immunoSEQ multiplex PCR; in TCRdb, only in-frame clones are kept and a portion is missing. The sample has under 200,000 clones; approximately 80% are singletons. Sequenced material: peripheral blood. The source of these receptors is a human donor in a cohort sampled during active COVID-19.

The chain uses TRBV10-2 and TRBJ1-6; weak D call: TRBD1 (6 bases). Germline assignment: CDR1 WSHSY and CDR2 SAAADI. Deletions cut 10 bases from V and 7 bases from J, with 17 bases between. This CDR3 region has 14 residues. CDR3 bases: TGCGCCATTTCACAGGGCAAATTAAATTCACCCCTCCACTTT. Protein sequence: CAISQGKLNSPLHF.

Only a few counts were recorded for this clone. The chain is built from TRBV6-6 and TRBJ1-1; tentative D call: TRBD1 (5 bases). Looked up from germline, CDR1 is MNHNY and CDR2 is SVGAGI (reference sequence). The CDR3 loop spans 14 amino acids. The V end lost 1 base, the J end lost 1 base, and 7 bases lay between the germline ends. The DNA for the CDR3 is TGTGCCAGCAGTTACTTGCAGGGGAACACTGAAGCTTTCTTT. Residues: CASSYLQGNTEAFF.

This chain joins TRBV5-1 and TRBJ1-4; no clear D gene. Germline CDR1 is SGHRS and CDR2 is YFSETQ. The V gene lost 4 bases and the J gene lost 0 bases, with 13 bases spanning the gap. CDR3 size: 16 residues. The CDR3 DNA sequence: TGCGCCAGCAGCGCACAAAATGGTGCAACTAATGAAAAACTGTTTTTT. It is translated as CASSAQNGATNEKLFF. Full variable domain (remainder filled in from reference TRBV5-1 and TRBJ1-4): KAGVTQTPRYLIKTRGQQVTLSCSPISGHRSVSWYQQTPGQGLQFLFEYFSETQRNKGNFPGRFSGRQFSNSRSEMNVSTLELGDSALYLCASSAQNGATNEKLFFGSGTQLSVL.

CDR3 amino acids: CASSLGEADTQYF. The CDR3, as DNA: TGTGCCAGCAGTCTTGGAGAGGCGGATACGCAGTATTTT. The gene calls are TRBV5-4 and TRBJ2-3; D not resolved. The CDR3 is made up of 13 amino acids. V was clipped by 5 bases and J by 6 bases, with 13 bases between them. Germline loops: CDR1 SGHNT, CDR2 YYREEE (reference sequence).

As for this clone: Since no conserved phenylalanine or tryptophan closes the CDR3, a read error is the likely cause. It is unclear where the CDR3 begins or ends on the DNA, so no DNA is shown, and the CDR3 is as TCRdb lists it. The chain carries TRBV6-4 and TRBJ1-1. Germline values: CDR1 MRHNA, CDR2 SNTAGT. The CDR3 has 8 amino acids, counting both end residues. CDR3 sequence reads: CASSDPYH.

The gene calls are TRBV4-2 and TRBJ1-2; no clear D. Germline CDR1 is LGHNA and CDR2 is YNFKEQ. This CDR3 has 12 amino acids. V was trimmed by 4 bases and J by 5 bases, leaving 8 bases between them. CDR3 nucleotides: TGTGCCAGCAGCCCCTCGAGGTATGGCTACACCTTC. Protein sequence: CASSPSRYGYTF.

V usage is TRBV6-5 and J usage is TRBJ1-2, with a weak D call TRBD1 (6 bases). The CDR3 runs to 14 residues. Germline V gene sequence: CDR1 MNHEY, CDR2 SVGAGI. Trimming pared 7 bases from V and 2 bases from J, leaving 14 bases between. The CDR3 bases are TGTGCCAGCACCTCGACAGGCAACAACTATGGCTACACCTTC. Its protein is CASTSTGNNYGYTF.

This rearrangement joins TRBV15 to TRBJ2-7; D is uncertain. Trimming removed 0 bases at V and 9 bases at J, with 12 bases between. Germline CDR1 LNHNV, CDR2 YYDKDF (reference sequence). CDR3 size: 13 residues. CDR3 sequence: CATSRDSPSAQYF. CDR3 nucleotide sequence: TGTGCCACCAGCAGAGATAGTCCTTCTGCGCAGTACTTC.

The rearrangement links TRBV2 to TRBJ1-4, with 12 bases matching TRBD1. Germline loops: CDR1 SNHLY, CDR2 FYNNEI. The junction had 5 bases not matched to a gene; V was cut back by 1 base and J by 8 bases. This CDR3 spans 16 amino acids. For the CDR3, the DNA is TGTGCCAGCAGTGAAGGAGGGACAGGGGGCGGAGAAAAACTGTTTTTT. Protein sequence: CASSEGGTGGGEKLFF.

The chain carries TRBV15 and TRBJ1-2, with TRBD1 matching 9 bases. Germline V lookup: CDR1 LNHNV, CDR2 YYDKDF (reference sequence). The V gene end was trimmed by 1 base and the J gene end by 7 bases; junction bases not matched to a gene: 16. The CDR3 has 18 residues. This chain's CDR3 is CATSRARGQGMGLGGYTF. Written as DNA, the CDR3 is TGTGCCACCAGCAGAGCCAGGGGACAGGGTATGGGCCTGGGTGGCTACACCTTC. The whole variable domain, filled in from reference TRBV15 and TRBJ1-2, reads DAMVIQNPRYQVTQFGKPVTLSCSQTLNHNVMYWYQQKSSQAPKLLFHYYDKDFNNEADTPDNFQSRRPNTSFCFLDIRSPGLGDTAMYLCATSRARGQGMGLGGYTFGSGTRLTVV.